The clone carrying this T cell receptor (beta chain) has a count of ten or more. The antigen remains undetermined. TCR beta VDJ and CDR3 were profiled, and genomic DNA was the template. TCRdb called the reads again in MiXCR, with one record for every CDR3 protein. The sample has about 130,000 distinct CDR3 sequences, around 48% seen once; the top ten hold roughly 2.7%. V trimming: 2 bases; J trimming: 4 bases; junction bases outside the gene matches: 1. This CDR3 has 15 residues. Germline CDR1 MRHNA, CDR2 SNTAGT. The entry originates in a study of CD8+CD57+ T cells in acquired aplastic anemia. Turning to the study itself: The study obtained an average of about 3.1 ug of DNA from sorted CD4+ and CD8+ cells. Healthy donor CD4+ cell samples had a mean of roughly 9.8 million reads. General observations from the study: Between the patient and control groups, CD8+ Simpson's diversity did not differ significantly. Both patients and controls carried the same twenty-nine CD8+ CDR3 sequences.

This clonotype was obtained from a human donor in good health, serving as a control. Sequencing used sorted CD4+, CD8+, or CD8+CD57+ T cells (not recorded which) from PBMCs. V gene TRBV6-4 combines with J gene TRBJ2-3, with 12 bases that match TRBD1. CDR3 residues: CASSDGTGGADTQYF. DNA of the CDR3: TGTGCCAGCAGTGACGGGACAGGGGGCGCAGATACGCAGTATTTT.